One and the same sample provided the 10 T cell receptor beta chains below, sequenced in a study of vaccination and CD4 T cells after COVID-19. The treatment is: 10-day PBMC culture with coronavirus spike peptide pools or control peptides (ViraFEST assay). The antigens for these receptors are not known. Sequencing of the DNA from cultured CD4+ T cells was carried out with the Oncomine TCR Beta short-read assay. MiXCR was run by TCRdb on the PCR reads, yielding one entry per CDR3 protein. This table holds approximately 12,000 distinct CDR3 sequences, roughly 59% found once. Sequencing used CD4+ T cells from blood, cultured in vitro. These TCRs come from a human donor who had recovered from COVID-19.

A note on this clonotype: Relative to the germline gene, one junction end is altered; a read error may explain this. The V and J genes are TRBV12-3 or TRBV12-4 and TRBJ2-2; TRBD2 might be the D (5 bases). This CDR3 comprises 17 residues. CDR3 protein: CASSFRTTTSTGEEATF. The CDR3 DNA reads as TGTGCCAGCAGTTTCAGGACCACTACGTCGACCGGGGAAGAGGCGACTTTT.

The chain employs TRBV5-4 and TRBJ2-5; TRBD2 matches 8 bases. Germline CDR1 is SGHNT and CDR2 is YYREEE (reference sequence). Unmatched junction bases numbered 2, after V lost 2 bases and J lost 5 bases. The CDR3 sequence is 13 residues long. In DNA form, the CDR3 reads TGTGCCAGCAGCTTTGCGGGGGGCGAGACCCAGTACTTC. Translation: CASSFAGGETQYF.

The chain employs TRBV5-1 and TRBJ1-1; perhaps TRBD1 as D (6 bases). The V end lost 4 bases, the J end lost 10 bases, and 23 bases lay between the germline ends. CDR1 is SGHRS and CDR2 is YFSETQ in the germline V gene. The CDR3 extends over 15 amino acids. For the CDR3, the DNA is TGCGCCAGCAGCCCTGGGGAGCAGGGGCTTTCGGGAGCTTTCTTT. It translates to CASSPGEQGLSGAFF.

J is TRBJ2-6 and V is TRBV6-5; D is uncertain. In germline, CDR1 is MNHEY, CDR2 SVGAGI. The length of the CDR3 is 17 residues. Trimming removed 0 bases from V and 2 bases from J, with 11 bases in between. The CDR3 region is CASSYSVSGPGANVLTF. CDR3 coding DNA: TGTGCCAGCAGTTACTCGGTCTCGGGCCCTGGGGCCAACGTCCTGACTTTC.

The chain uses TRBV24-1 and TRBJ1-1, with D maybe TRBD1 (5 bases). CDR1 is KGHDR and CDR2 is SFDVKD in the germline V gene. This CDR3 contains 15 residues. V was clipped by 3 bases and J by 0 bases, with 10 bases between them. CDR3 protein: CATSDPQGMNTEAFF. In nucleotides, the CDR3 is TGTGCCACCAGTGATCCCCAGGGAATGAACACTGAAGCTTTCTTT.

The V call is TRBV28, the J call TRBJ1-6; 8 nucleotides match TRBD1. Germline-derived CDR1 and CDR2 are MDHEN and SYDVKM. This CDR3 is 17 amino acids long. V gave up 7 bases and J gave up 4 bases; unmatched junction bases: 12. Written as DNA, the CDR3 is TGTGCCAGCATAGATTCCGGGACAGGAGCATATAATTCACCCCTCCACTTT. Protein sequence: CASIDSGTGAYNSPLHF.

This rearrangement joins TRBV15 to TRBJ1-4; D remains unclear. This CDR3 region has 16 residues. Germline assignment: CDR1 LNHNV and CDR2 YYDKDF (reference sequence). The V end lost 1 base, the J end lost 4 bases, and 13 bases lay between the germline ends. The CDR3 reads CATSRASRQDNEKLFF. CDR3 bases: TGTGCCACCAGCAGAGCCTCGCGGCAGGATAATGAAAAACTGTTTTTT.

This chain's CDR3 is CASTQGDVNQPQHF. The CDR3 coding sequence is TGTGCCAGCACCCAAGGGGACGTAAATCAGCCCCAGCATTTT. This chain links TRBV2 with TRBJ1-5; D possibly corresponds to TRBD1 (5 bases). Germline V lookup: CDR1 SNHLY, CDR2 FYNNEI. This CDR3 spans 14 amino acids. Trimming stripped 7 bases from V and 4 bases from J, with 14 bases between.

This clonotype appeared a few times. The V and J genes are TRBV2 and TRBJ1-5; the D is unclear. In germline, CDR1 is SNHLY, CDR2 FYNNEI. The V end was cut by 7 bases, the J end by 3 bases, with 13 bases between. CDR3 size: 14 residues. CDR3 bases: TGTGCCAGCACAGTGACCAAGATCAATCAGCCCCAGCATTTT. It translates to CASTVTKINQPQHF.

This clonotype has more than one count but fewer than ten. This chain connects TRBV19 to TRBJ1-5, with a weak D call TRBD1 (5 bases). V lost 1 base to trimming and J lost 1 base, with 11 bases between them. The CDR3 totals 16 residues. From germline, CDR1 is LNHDA and CDR2 SQIVND (reference sequence). The CDR3 DNA reads TGTGCCAGTAGTATAGCGAGGGGCGGCAGCAATCAGCCCCAGCATTTT. Its translation is CASSIARGGSNQPQHF.